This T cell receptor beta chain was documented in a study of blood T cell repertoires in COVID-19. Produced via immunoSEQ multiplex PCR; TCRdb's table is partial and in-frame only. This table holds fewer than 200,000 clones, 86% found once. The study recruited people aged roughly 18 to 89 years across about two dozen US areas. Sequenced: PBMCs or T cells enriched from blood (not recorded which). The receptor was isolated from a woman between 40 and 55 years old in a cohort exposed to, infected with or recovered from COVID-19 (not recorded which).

The CDR3 nucleotides read TGCGCCAGCAGCGATCGACTAGAGAGCACAGATACGCAGTATTTT. This gives the protein CASSDRLESTDTQYF. V usage is TRBV5-1 and J usage is TRBJ2-3, with D tentatively TRBD2 (6 bases). Germline CDR1 reads SGHRS; CDR2 reads YFSETQ. Trimming left V 4 bases short and J 0 bases short, with 12 bases between. The CDR3 has 15 amino acids.